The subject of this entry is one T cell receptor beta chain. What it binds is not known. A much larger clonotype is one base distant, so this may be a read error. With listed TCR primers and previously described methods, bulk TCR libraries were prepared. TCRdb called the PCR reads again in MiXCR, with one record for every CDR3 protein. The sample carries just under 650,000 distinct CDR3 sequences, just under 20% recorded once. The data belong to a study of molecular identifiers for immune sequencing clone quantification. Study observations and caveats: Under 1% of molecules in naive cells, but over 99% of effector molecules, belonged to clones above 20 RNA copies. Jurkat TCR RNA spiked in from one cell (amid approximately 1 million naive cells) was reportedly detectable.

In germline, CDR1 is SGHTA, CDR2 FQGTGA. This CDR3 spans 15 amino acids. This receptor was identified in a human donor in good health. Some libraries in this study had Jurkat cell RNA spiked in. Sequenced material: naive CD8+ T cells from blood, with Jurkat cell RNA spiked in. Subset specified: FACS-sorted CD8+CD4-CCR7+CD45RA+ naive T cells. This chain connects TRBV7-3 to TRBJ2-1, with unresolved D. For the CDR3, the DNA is TGTGTCAGCAGCTCCCACAAGAGTAGGTACAATGAGCAGTTCTTC. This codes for CVSSSHKSRYNEQFF. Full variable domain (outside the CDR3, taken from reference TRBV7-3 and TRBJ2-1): GAGVSQTPSNKVTEKGKYVELRCDPISGHTALYWYRQSLGQGPEFLIYFQGTGAADDSGLPNDRFFAVRPEGSVSTLKIQRTERGDSAVYLCVSSSHKSRYNEQFFGPGTRLTVL.